This TCR beta chain was captured in a study of CD8 T cells in Susac syndrome. FACS enriched CD8+ TEMRA cells, while bulk CD8+ and CD4+ were negatively isolated. General study results and limits: Acknowledgment was made by the study that its TCR sequencing and HLA analysis involved a relatively small number of individuals.

Concerning this clonotype itself: Antigen unknown.

RNA, at about 0.45 to 1 ug, was reverse transcribed with random hexamers. Multiplex immunoSEQ PCR targeted 54 Vbeta and 13 Jbeta TCR beta segments. TCRdb redid the calling of the immunoSEQ multiplex PCR reads with MiXCR, one entry per CDR3 protein. Here the sample spans approximately 80,000 distinct CDR3 sequences, more than 85% being singletons. The sample taken for sequencing was CD8+ T cells from PBMCs. This sequence was found in a human donor with multiple sclerosis.

Here the CDR3 reads CASSFLAGGSPTAPDTQYF. The CDR3 bases are TGTGCCAGCAGTTTCCTAGCGGGGGGTTCCCCGACGGCCCCAGATACGCAGTATTTT. The chain combines TRBV28 with TRBJ2-3; 11 bases line up with TRBD2. The germline CDR1 and CDR2 sequences are MDHEN and SYDVKM. CDR3 size: 19 residues. V lost 3 bases to trimming and J lost 4 bases; unmatched junction nucleotides: 15.